This T cell receptor beta chain was identified during a study of cytotoxic CD8 clonotypes in ibrutinib-treated CLL. Study as a whole: Results showed 24 partial and 2 complete responses; following median about 68 months, around 15 remained remitted, around twelve advanced. Study results and caveats: Public clonotypes, found uncommonly, either contracted or stayed stable on treatment.

Germline V gives CDR1 SQVTM, CDR2 ANQGSEA. Trimming pared 4 bases from V and 3 bases from J, leaving 13 bases between. The CDR3 is 13 residues long. About this clone: Its antigen is still unknown.

Target depth was 1 in 200,000 to 1 in 1 million T cells, about 10x per clonotype. The assay was immunoSEQ multiplex PCR, and TCRdb's table has in-frame clones only and misses some. The data hold approximately 170,000 clones, with roughly 88% observed a single time. This chain connects TRBV29-1 to TRBJ2-7, with D perhaps matching TRBD2 (6 bases). The starting material was PBMCs, obtained at disease progression, from a patient treated with ibrutinib. The clonotype comes from a human donor with chronic lymphocytic leukemia. The CDR3: CSVGPGTYYEQYF. CDR3 bases: TGCAGCGTTGGACCAGGGACTTACTACGAGCAGTACTTC.